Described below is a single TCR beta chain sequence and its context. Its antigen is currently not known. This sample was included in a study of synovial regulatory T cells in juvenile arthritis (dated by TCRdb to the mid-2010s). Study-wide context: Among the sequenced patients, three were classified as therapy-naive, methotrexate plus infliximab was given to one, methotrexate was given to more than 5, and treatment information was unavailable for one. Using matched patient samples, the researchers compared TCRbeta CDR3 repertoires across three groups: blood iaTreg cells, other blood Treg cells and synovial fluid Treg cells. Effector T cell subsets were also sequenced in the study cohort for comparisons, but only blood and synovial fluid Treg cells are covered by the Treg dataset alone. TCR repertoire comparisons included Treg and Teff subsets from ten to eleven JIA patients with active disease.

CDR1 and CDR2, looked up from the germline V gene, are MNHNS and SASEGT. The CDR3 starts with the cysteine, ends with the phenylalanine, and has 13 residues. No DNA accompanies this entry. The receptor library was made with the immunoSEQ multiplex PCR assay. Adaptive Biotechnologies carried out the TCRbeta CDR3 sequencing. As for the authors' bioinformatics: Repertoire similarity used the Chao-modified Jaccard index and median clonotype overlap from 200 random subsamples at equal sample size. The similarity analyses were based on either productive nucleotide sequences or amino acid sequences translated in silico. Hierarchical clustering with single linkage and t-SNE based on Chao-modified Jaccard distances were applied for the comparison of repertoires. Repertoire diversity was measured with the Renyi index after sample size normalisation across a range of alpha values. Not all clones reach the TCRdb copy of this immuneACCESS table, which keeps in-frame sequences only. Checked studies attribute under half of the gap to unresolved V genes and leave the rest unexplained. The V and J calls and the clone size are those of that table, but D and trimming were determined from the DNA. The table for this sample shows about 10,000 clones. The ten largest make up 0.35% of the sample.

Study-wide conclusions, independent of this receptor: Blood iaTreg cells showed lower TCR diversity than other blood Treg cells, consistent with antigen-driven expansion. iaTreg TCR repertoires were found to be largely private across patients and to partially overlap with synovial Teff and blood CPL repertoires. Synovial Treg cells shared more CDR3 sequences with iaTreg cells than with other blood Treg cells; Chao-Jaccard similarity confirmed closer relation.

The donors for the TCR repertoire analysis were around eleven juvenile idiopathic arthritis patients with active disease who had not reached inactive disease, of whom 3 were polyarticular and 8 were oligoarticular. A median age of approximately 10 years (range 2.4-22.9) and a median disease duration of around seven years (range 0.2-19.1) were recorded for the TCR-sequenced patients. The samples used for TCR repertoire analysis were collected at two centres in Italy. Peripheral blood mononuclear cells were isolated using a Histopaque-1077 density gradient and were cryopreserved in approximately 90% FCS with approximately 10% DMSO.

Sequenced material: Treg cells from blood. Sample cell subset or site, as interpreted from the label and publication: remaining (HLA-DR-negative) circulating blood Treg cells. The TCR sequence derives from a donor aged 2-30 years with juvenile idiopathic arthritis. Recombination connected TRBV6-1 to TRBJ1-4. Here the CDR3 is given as CASSVSSNEKLFF.